The 6 T cell receptor beta chains below were found in one sample sequenced in a study of T cells after yellow fever vaccination. One entry per CDR3 protein, called by TCRdb with MiXCR from the 5' RACE reads. The profile covers more than 250,000 distinct CDR3 sequences, with roughly 7% appearing a single time and over 15% taken by the ten largest. The specimen comprised PBMCs, sampled roughly seven weeks after the first yellow fever vaccination. The receptors were gathered from a man younger than 30 who received the YFV17D yellow fever vaccine.

The gene calls are TRBV7-2 and TRBJ1-2; maybe TRBD1 (6 bases). Germline V gene data show CDR1 as SGHTA and CDR2 as FQGNSA. Trimming removed 5 bases at V and 2 bases at J, with 9 bases between. The CDR3 spans 13 residues. CDR3 in DNA: TGTGCCAGCAGCAAGGACAGAAACTATGGCTACACCTTC. Translation gives CASSKDRNYGYTF.

The gene calls are TRBV6-1 and TRBJ2-7; tentative D call: TRBD1 (6 bases). V lost 6 bases, J lost 0 bases, and 15 bases lay in between. The CDR3 has 15 amino acids. Germline CDR1 reads MNHNS; CDR2 reads SASEGT. The CDR3 protein is CASSPDSDSSYEQYF. The CDR3 DNA reads TGTGCCAGCAGCCCGGACAGCGATAGCTCCTACGAGCAGTACTTC.

This chain connects TRBV5-6 to TRBJ1-1; D uncertain. The length of the CDR3 is 16 residues. The V and J ends lost 1 base and 1 base respectively, with 14 bases between them. Germline CDR1 is SGHDT and CDR2 is YYEEEE. For the CDR3, the DNA is TGTGCCAGCAGCTTGAGGCCTCCAACGGGGAACACTGAAGCTTTCTTT. This encodes CASSLRPPTGNTEAFF.

This rearrangement joins TRBV6-1 to TRBJ2-3, with 7 bases that match TRBD2. Germline CDR1 MNHNS, CDR2 SASEGT. CDR3 length: 15 residues. Trimming removed 2 bases from V and 5 bases from J; junction bases left unmatched: 7. CDR3 amino acids: CASSERGPSGDTQYF. The CDR3 DNA sequence: TGTGCCAGCAGTGAAAGGGGCCCTAGCGGAGATACGCAGTATTTT.

The genes are TRBV10-3 and TRBJ1-2, with a possible D match to TRBD1 (5 bases). The CDR3 spans 14 residues. The ends were cut back, 6 bases at V and 3 bases at J, with 14 bases in the middle. Germline CDR1 is ENHRY and CDR2 is SYGVKD. The CDR3 here is CAIRPRQSDYGYTF. The CDR3 DNA is TGTGCCATCAGGCCCCGACAGAGCGACTATGGCTACACCTTC.

V and J are TRBV29-1 and TRBJ2-2; D is perhaps TRBD2 (7 bases). With 3 bases removed from V and 7 bases from J, the gap between germline ends came to 12 bases. Looked up from germline, CDR1 is SQVTM and CDR2 is ANQGSEA. The CDR3 is made up of 13 amino acids. The CDR3 DNA reads TGCAGCGTTGATAGGGGGGGCAACGGGGAGCTGTTTTTT. Protein: CSVDRGGNGELFF.